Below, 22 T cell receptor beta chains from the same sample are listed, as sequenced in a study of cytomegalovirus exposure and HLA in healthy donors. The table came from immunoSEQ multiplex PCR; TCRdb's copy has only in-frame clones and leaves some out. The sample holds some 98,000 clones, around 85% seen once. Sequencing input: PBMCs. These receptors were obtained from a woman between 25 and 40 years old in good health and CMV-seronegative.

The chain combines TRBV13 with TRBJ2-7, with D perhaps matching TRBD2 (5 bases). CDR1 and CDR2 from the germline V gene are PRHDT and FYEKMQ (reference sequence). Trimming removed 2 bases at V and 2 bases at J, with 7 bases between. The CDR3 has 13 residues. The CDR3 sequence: CASSLRRTYEQYF. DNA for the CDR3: TGTGCCAGCAGCTTAAGGAGGACCTACGAGCAGTACTTC. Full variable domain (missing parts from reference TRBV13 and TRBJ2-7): AAGVIQSPRHLIKEKRETATLKCYPIPRHDTVYWYQQGPGQDPQFLISFYEKMQSDKGSIPDRFSAQQFSDYHSELNMSSLELGDSALYFCASSLRRTYEQYFGPGTRLTVT.

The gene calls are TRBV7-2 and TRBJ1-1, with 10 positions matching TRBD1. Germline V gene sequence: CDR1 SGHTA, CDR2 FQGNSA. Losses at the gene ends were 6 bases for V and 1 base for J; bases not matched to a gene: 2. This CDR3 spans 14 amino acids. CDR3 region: CASSRQGANTEAFF. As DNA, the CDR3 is TGTGCCAGCAGTAGACAGGGGGCGAACACTGAAGCTTTCTTT. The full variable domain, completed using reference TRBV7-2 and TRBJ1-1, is GAGVSQSPSNKVTEKGKDVELRCDPISGHTALYWYRQSLGQGLEFLIYFQGNSAPDKSGLPSDRFSAERTGGSVSTLTIQRTQQEDSAVYLCASSRQGANTEAFFGQGTRLTVV.

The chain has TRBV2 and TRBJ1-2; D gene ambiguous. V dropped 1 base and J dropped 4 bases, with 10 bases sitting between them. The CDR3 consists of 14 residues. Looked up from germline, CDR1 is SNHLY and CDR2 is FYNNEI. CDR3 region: CASSEGNSLYGYTF. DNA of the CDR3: TGTGCCAGCAGTGAAGGTAACAGCCTCTATGGCTACACCTTC.

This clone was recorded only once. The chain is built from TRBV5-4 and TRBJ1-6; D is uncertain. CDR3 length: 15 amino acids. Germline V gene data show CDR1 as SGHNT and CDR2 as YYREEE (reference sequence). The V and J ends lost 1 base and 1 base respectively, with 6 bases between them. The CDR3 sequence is CASSLLSSYNSPLHF. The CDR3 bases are TGTGCCAGCAGCTTGTTGAGTTCCTATAATTCACCCCTCCACTTT.

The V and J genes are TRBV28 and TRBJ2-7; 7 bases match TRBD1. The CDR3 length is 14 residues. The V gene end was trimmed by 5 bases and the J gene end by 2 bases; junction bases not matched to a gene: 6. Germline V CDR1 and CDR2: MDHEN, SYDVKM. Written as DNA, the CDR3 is TGTGCCAGCAGTGTCGGACAGGATCCCTACGAGCAGTACTTC. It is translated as CASSVGQDPYEQYF.

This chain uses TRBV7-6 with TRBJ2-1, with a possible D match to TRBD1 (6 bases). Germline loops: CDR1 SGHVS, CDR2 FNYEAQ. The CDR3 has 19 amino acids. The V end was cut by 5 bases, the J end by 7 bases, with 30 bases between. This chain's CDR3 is CASSHYSPRGGGRGNEQFF. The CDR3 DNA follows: TGTGCCAGCAGCCACTACTCCCCTCGAGGTGGGGGCAGGGGAAATGAGCAGTTCTTC.

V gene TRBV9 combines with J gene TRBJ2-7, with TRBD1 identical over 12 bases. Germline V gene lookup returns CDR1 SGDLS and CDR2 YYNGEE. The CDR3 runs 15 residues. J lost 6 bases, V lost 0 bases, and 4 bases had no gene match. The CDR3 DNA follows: TGTGCCAGCAGCGTAGCGGGGACAGGGGGCTCCGAGCAGTACTTC. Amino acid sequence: CASSVAGTGGSEQYF.

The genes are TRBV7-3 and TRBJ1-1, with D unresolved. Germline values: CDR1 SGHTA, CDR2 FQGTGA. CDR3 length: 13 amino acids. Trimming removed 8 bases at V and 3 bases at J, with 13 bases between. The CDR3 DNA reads TGTGCCAGCTCCGGCGGCGGAGACACTGAAGCTTTCTTT. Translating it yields CASSGGGDTEAFF.

The CDR3 spells CASSLGTSGEQYF. The CDR3 DNA is TGTGCCAGCAGTTTGGGGACTAGCGGCGAGCAGTACTTC. The chain links TRBV28 to TRBJ2-7; 11 bases map to TRBD2. The germline V gene has CDR1 MDHEN and CDR2 SYDVKM. This CDR3 spans 13 amino acids. The V gene end was trimmed by 3 bases and the J gene end by 6 bases; junction bases not matched to a gene: 1.

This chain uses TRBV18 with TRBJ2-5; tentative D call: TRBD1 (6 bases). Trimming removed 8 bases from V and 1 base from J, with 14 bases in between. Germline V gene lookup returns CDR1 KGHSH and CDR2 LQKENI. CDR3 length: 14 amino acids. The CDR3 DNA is TGTGCCAGCACCCGGCTAGGGGGCCAAGAGACCCAGTACTTC. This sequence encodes CASTRLGGQETQYF.

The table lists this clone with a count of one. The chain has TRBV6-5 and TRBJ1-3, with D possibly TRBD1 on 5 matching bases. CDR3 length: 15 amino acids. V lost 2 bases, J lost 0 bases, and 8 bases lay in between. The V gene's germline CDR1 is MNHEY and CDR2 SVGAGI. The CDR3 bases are TGTGCCAGCAGTTACGGGGCCCTCTCTGGAAACACCATATATTTT. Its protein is CASSYGALSGNTIYF.

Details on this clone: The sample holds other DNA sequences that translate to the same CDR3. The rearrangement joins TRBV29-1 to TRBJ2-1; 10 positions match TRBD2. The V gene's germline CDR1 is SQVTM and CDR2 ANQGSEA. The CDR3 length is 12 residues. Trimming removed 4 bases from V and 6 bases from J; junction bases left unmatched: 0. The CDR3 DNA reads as TGCAGCGTTGGACTAGCGGGCAATGAGCAGTTCTTC. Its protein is CSVGLAGNEQFF.

CDR3 residues: CASSLGDRSQETQYF. The DNA of the CDR3 is TGCGCCAGCAGCTTGGGGGACAGGTCACAAGAGACCCAGTACTTC. The chain carries TRBV5-1 and TRBJ2-5; 8 bases align to TRBD1. Germline-derived CDR1 and CDR2 are SGHRS and YFSETQ. The V gene end was trimmed by 0 bases and the J gene end by 2 bases; junction bases not matched to a gene: 3. The CDR3 runs to 15 residues.

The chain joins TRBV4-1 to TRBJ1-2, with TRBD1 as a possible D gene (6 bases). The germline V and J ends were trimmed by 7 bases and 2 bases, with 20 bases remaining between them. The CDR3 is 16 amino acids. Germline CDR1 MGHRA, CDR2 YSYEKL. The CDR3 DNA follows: TGCGCCAGCACCAGAGGGGGGGGCAATTCCAACTATGGCTACACCTTC. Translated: CASTRGGGNSNYGYTF.

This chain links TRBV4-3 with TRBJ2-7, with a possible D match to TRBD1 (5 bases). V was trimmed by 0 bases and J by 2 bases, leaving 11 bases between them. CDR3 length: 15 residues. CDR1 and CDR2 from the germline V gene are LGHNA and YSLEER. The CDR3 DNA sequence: TGCGCCAGCAGCCAAGACCCTTGGACAACCTACGAGCAGTACTTC. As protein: CASSQDPWTTYEQYF.

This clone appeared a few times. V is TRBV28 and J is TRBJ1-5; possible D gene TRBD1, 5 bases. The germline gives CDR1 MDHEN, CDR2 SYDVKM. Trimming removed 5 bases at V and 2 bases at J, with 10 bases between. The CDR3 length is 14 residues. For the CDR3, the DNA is TGTGCCAGCAGTACTATAGGGGGCAATCAGCCCCAGCATTTT. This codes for CASSTIGGNQPQHF.

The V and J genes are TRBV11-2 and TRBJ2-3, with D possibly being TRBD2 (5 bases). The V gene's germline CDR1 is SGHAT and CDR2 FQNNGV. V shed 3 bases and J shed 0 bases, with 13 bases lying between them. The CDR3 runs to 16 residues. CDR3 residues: CASSLRVGSSTDTQYF. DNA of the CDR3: TGTGCCAGCAGCTTGCGCGTGGGGAGTAGCACAGATACGCAGTATTTT. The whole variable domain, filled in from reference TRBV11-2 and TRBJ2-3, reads EAGVAQSPRYKIIEKRQSVAFWCNPISGHATLYWYQQILGQGPKLLIQFQNNGVVDDSQLPKDRFSAERLKGVDSTLKIQPAKLEDSAVYLCASSLRVGSSTDTQYFGPGTRLTVL.

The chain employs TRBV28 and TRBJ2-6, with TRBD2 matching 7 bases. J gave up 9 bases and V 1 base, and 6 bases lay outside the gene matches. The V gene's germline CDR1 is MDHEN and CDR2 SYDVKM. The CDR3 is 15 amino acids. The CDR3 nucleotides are TGTGCCAGCAGTTTATTCTCGGGGGGTGACAACGTCCTGACTTTC. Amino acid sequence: CASSLFSGGDNVLTF.

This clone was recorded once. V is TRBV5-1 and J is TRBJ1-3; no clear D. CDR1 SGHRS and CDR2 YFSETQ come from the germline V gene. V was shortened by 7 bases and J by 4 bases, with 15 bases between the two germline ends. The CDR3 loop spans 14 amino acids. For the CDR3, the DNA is TGCGCCAGCGGCCCGGGCGGGCTCGGAAACACCATATATTTT. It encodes CASGPGGLGNTIYF.

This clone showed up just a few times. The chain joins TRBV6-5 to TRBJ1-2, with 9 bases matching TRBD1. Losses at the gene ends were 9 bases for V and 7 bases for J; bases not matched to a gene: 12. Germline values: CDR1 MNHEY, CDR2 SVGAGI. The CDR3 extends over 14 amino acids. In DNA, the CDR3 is TGTGCCAGTCGGGGGGACAGGGCCTCGGGTGGCTACACCTTC. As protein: CASRGDRASGGYTF.

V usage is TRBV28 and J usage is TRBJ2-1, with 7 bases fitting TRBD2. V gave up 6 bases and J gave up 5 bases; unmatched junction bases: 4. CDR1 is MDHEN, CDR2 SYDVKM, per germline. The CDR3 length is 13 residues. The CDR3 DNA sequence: TGTGCCAGCAGGCCTCGGGGGGACAATGAGCAGTTCTTC. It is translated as CASRPRGDNEQFF. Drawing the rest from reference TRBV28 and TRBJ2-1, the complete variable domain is DVKVTQSSRYLVKRTGEKVFLECVQDMDHENMFWYRQDPGLGLRLIYFSYDVKMKEKGDIPEGYSVSREKKERFSLILESASTNQTSMYLCASRPRGDNEQFFGPGTRLTVL.

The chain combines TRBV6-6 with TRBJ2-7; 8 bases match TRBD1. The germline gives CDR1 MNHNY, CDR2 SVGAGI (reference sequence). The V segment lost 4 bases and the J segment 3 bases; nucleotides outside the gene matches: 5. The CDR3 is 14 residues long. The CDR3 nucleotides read TGTGCCAGCAGTTCCCTCGGACAGGGCTACGAGCAGTACTTC. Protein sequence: CASSSLGQGYEQYF.